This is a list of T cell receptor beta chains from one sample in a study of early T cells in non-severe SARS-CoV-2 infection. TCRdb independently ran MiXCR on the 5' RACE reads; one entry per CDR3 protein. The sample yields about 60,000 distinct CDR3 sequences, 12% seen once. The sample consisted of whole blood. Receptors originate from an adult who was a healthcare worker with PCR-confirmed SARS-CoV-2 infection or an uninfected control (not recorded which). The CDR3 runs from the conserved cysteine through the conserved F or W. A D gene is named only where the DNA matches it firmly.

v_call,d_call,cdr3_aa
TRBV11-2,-,CASSLLAGSNTEAFF
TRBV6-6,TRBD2,CASSLGLAGDTGELFF
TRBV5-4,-,CASSLGGNLNTGELFF
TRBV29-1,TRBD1,CSADRGFTDTQYF
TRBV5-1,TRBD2,CASRDRLAGDADTQYF
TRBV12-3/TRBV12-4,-,CASSRGPQETQYF
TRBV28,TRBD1,CASSLTGLQNTEAFF
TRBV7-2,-,CASSSRALEQFF
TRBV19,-,CASSIDSATSYEQYF
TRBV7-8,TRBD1,CASSTSGTDEKLFF
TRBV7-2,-,CASSLGGGAPLGYTF
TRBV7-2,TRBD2,CASSLAGLGDNEQFF
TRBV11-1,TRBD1,CASSIAGGPEAFF
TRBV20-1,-,CSARDQAEGEQFF
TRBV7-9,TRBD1,CASSLVGTGTGDEQFF
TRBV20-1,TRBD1,CSATPPTGENTEAFF
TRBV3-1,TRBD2,CASSSQAGEREQYF
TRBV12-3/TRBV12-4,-,CASSSPTGLPYNEQFF
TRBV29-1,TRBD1,CSVAGTGNNEQFF
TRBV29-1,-,CSVEGQGSTGELFF
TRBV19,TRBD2,CASSPGLAGGGIYEQYF
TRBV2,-,CASSVQPSSGNTIYF
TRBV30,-,CACLSSGANVLTF
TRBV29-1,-,CSVASLVGQETQYF